The next 26 T cell receptor beta chains were all read from a single sample in a study of blood T cells in healthy people across ages. Primed by a sample-barcoded 5' primer and a J-beta primer mix, a second PCR proceeded for roughly 7 to 12 cycles. Using its own MiXCR run on the 5' RACE reads, TCRdb lists one record per CDR3 protein. The sample has a few hundred thousand distinct CDR3 sequences, about 52% seen once. Sample: blood. The receptors shown here come from a man in his sixties in good health.

This clonotype was seen just once. V gene TRBV3-1 combines with J gene TRBJ1-1; D unresolved. V was cut by 1 base and J by 12 bases, with 15 bases left in between. The CDR3 covers 13 residues. Germline CDR1 and CDR2: LGHDT and YNNKEL (reference sequence). Here the CDR3 reads CASSQGPPRLTFF. In nucleotides, the CDR3 is TGTGCCAGCAGCCAAGGCCCCCCTCGGCTGACTTTCTTT.

This clonotype has just a few counts. This sequence joins TRBV5-1 and TRBJ2-3; D not certain. Germline loops: CDR1 SGHRS, CDR2 YFSETQ. CDR3 length equals 15 residues. V lost 5 bases and J lost 2, with 15 bases in between. CDR3 residues: CASSSDGANTDTQYF. The CDR3 nucleotides are TGCGCCAGCAGTTCGGACGGAGCGAACACAGATACGCAGTATTTT. Supplemented by reference TRBV5-1 and TRBJ2-3, the full variable domain reads KAGVTQTPRYLIKTRGQQVTLSCSPISGHRSVSWYQQTPGQGLQFLFEYFSETQRNKGNFPGRFSGRQFSNSRSEMNVSTLELGDSALYLCASSSDGANTDTQYFGPGTRLTVL.

This chain uses TRBV5-1 with TRBJ2-3; D gene unclear. The CDR3 contains 15 residues. The V end was cut by 4 bases, the J end by 2 bases, with 14 bases between. The germline CDR1 and CDR2 sequences are SGHRS and YFSETQ. CDR3 DNA sequence: TGCGCCAGCAGCACTGACCAGAGGTCCACAGATACGCAGTATTTT. It yields the protein CASSTDQRSTDTQYF.

The chain is built from TRBV2 and TRBJ2-1, with 8 bases lining up with TRBD2. The germline CDR1 and CDR2 sequences are SNHLY and FYNNEI. Trimming cost V 6 bases and J 7 bases; bases outside gene matches: 5. The CDR3 loop spans 13 amino acids. The CDR3 reads CASRVAGPNEQFF. Here the CDR3 DNA reads TGTGCCAGCAGGGTAGCGGGACCGAATGAGCAGTTCTTC.

This clonotype was counted a single time. A read error may produce the germline difference seen at one junction end. J is TRBJ2-3 and V is TRBV7-9; D is unclear. CDR1 and CDR2 from the germline V gene are SEHNR and FQNEAQ (reference sequence). The CDR3 is made up of 16 amino acids. CDR3 in amino acids: CTSSLEVRAGTDTQYF. In DNA form, the CDR3 reads TGTACCAGCAGCTTAGAAGTGCGAGCTGGCACAGATACGCAGTATTTT.

This clonotype was detected only once. At one end the junction does not follow the germline gene, possibly because of a read error. The chain links TRBV9 to TRBJ2-5, with 7 bases matching TRBD1. TRBJ2-7 explains the end of the DNA better; the J call may be wrong. Germline CDR1 reads SGDLS; CDR2 reads YYNGEE. The CDR3 extends over 14 amino acids. The DNA for the CDR3 is TGTGCCAGCAACGTAGAAGGGACAGCCTACGAGCAGTACTTC. Residues: CASNVEGTAYEQYF.

A few counts support this clonotype. The chain carries TRBV5-4 and TRBJ2-6; 8 bases fit TRBD1. Germline V CDR1 and CDR2: SGHNT, YYREEE (reference sequence). V was pared by 3 bases and J by 0 bases, with 8 bases of the junction left unmatched. The CDR3 contains 18 residues. The DNA for the CDR3 is TGTGCCAGCAGCTCCGGACAGGGAAGAGCCTCTGGGGCCAACGTCCTGACTTTC. Its protein product is CASSSGQGRASGANVLTF.

This rearrangement joins TRBV12-3 or TRBV12-4 to TRBJ2-1; D is perhaps TRBD1 or TRBD2 (6 bases each). The germline V and J ends were trimmed by 6 bases and 2 bases, with 14 bases remaining between them. This CDR3 is 15 amino acids long. The CDR3 is CASSRQAGPYNEQFF. The DNA for the CDR3 is TGTGCCAGCAGCAGACAGGCGGGACCCTACAATGAGCAGTTCTTC.

The sample holds one count of this clonotype. The gene calls are TRBV28 and TRBJ2-1, with 7 bases that match TRBD2. Germline values: CDR1 MDHEN, CDR2 SYDVKM. This CDR3 has 16 residues. V lost 7 bases, J lost 7 bases, and 16 bases stayed unmatched. The CDR3 protein is CASNPLTRGRGNEQFF. The CDR3, as DNA: TGTGCCAGCAACCCCCTGACCCGCGGGAGAGGAAATGAGCAGTTCTTC.

This sequence joins TRBV4-2 and TRBJ1-5; a possible D gene is TRBD1 (5 bases). This CDR3 comprises 16 residues. Trimming took 2 bases from V and 5 from J, leaving 16 bases between them. Germline V gene data show CDR1 as LGHNA and CDR2 as YNFKEQ. CDR3 coding DNA: TGTGCCAGCAGCCAAACTACGGGACGGCGCCATCAGCCCCAGCATTTT. Translated: CASSQTTGRRHQPQHF.

The CDR3 nucleotides are TGTGCCAGCCGATCCCGGAGTACAGGTGGGGGGTTCTATGGCTACACCTTC. This codes for CASRSRSTGGGFYGYTF. V gene TRBV5-5 combines with J gene TRBJ1-2; D is perhaps TRBD1 (5 bases). Germline CDR1 SGHKS, CDR2 YYEKEE (reference sequence). The CDR3 runs to 17 residues. V was shortened by 7 bases and J by 4 bases, with 26 bases between the two germline ends. The entire variable domain, with the rest obtained from reference TRBV5-5 and TRBJ1-2, is as follows: DAGVTQSPTHLIKTRGQQVTLRCSPISGHKSVSWYQQVLGQGPQFIFQYYEKEERGRGNFPDRFSARQFPNYSSELNVNALLLGDSALYLCASRSRSTGGGFYGYTFGSGTRLTVV.

The V gene is TRBV11-2, the J gene TRBJ1-2; D gene ambiguous. V was pared by 0 bases and J by 4 bases, with 6 bases between. Germline loops: CDR1 SGHAT, CDR2 FQNNGV. CDR3 length: 13 amino acids. The CDR3 DNA is TGTGCCAGCAGCTTAGATCCTGGCTATGGCTACACCTTC. Its protein product is CASSLDPGYGYTF.

This clonotype was seen a few times. V usage is TRBV6-6 and J usage is TRBJ2-5; 8 bases fit TRBD2. V trimming: 2 bases; J trimming: 9 bases; junction bases outside the gene matches: 8. This CDR3 is built from 14 residues. CDR1 is MNHNY and CDR2 is SVGAGI in the germline V gene (reference sequence). The CDR3 DNA is TGTGCCAGCAGTTACGTCGGGGGGGCCGGGGCCCAGTACTTC. The encoded protein is CASSYVGGAGAQYF.

The chain employs TRBV10-3 and TRBJ2-5; D unresolved. V lost 4 bases, J lost 11 bases, and 14 bases lay in between. This CDR3 has 12 amino acids. Germline V gives CDR1 ENHRY, CDR2 SYGVKD. The CDR3 nucleotides are TGTGCCATCAGTGGAGAATCGGTTGAGCAGTACTTC. Amino acids: CAISGESVEQYF.

The chain couples TRBV20-1 to TRBJ1-2; 7 positions match TRBD1. This CDR3 has 12 residues. Germline assignment: CDR1 DFQATT and CDR2 SNEGSKA (reference sequence). J lost 6 bases, V lost 7 bases, and 8 bases had no gene match. The CDR3: CSVPTGRDGYTF. The CDR3 bases are TGCAGTGTCCCGACAGGGAGGGATGGCTACACCTTC.

The chain has TRBV7-2 and TRBJ2-2; 7 bases are a match to TRBD1. J gave up 7 bases and V 5 bases, and 4 bases lay outside the gene matches. Germline V lookup: CDR1 SGHTA, CDR2 FQGNSA. This CDR3 spans 13 amino acids. CDR3 sequence reads: CASSPGQYGELFF. The CDR3 DNA is TGTGCCAGCAGCCCGGGACAGTACGGGGAGCTGTTTTTT.

This rearrangement joins TRBV18 to TRBJ2-4; D unresolved. The J call may be faulty, since TRBJ2-5 better matches the DNA end. This CDR3 contains 14 residues. CDR1 is KGHSH, CDR2 LQKENI, per germline. The CDR3 reads CASSPPALQETQYF. The CDR3 region has the DNA TGTGCCAGCTCACCACCGGCCCTCCAAGAGACCCAGTACTTC.

This clonotype was observed a few times. The chain links TRBV7-9 to TRBJ1-1; no clear D gene. V lost 8 bases and J 3 bases, leaving 7 bases between the germline ends. Germline V lookup: CDR1 SEHNR, CDR2 FQNEAQ (reference sequence). This CDR3 contains 11 residues. CDR3 protein: CASLLDTEAFF. CDR3 DNA: TGTGCCAGCCTGTTGGACACTGAAGCTTTCTTT.

This clonotype was found a few times. V usage is TRBV15 and J usage is TRBJ2-5, with 9 bases matching TRBD2. CDR3 length equals 16 residues. V lost 1 base, J lost 3 bases, and 6 bases stayed unmatched. The V gene's germline CDR1 is LNHNV and CDR2 YYDKDF (reference sequence). CDR3 protein: CATSRASGKVEETQYF. CDR3 in DNA: TGTGCCACCAGCAGAGCTAGCGGGAAGGTGGAAGAGACCCAGTACTTC.

This clonotype came up a few times. The rearrangement uses TRBV9 and TRBJ2-7, with D unresolved. CDR1 and CDR2 (germline): SGDLS, YYNGEE. Trimming took 4 bases from V and 0 from J, leaving 11 bases between them. The CDR3 extends over 14 amino acids. CDR3 in DNA: TGTGCCAGCAGCCCCCAGCAGAGCTCCTACGAGCAGTACTTC. Translating gives CASSPQQSSYEQYF.

The rearrangement uses TRBV10-3 and TRBJ2-3; 16 bases map to TRBD2. CDR3 length: 17 residues. Germline CDR1 and CDR2: ENHRY and SYGVKD. Trimming removed 6 bases from V and 4 bases from J; junction bases left unmatched: 7. CDR3 region: CAIRPGLAGGPPDTQYF. The CDR3 nucleotides are TGTGCCATCAGGCCGGGACTAGCGGGAGGGCCCCCAGATACGCAGTATTTT.

V and J are TRBV7-9 and TRBJ2-3; D gene uncertain. Trimming stripped 5 bases from V and 4 bases from J, with 16 bases between. The CDR3 is made up of 15 amino acids. Germline CDR1 and CDR2: SEHNR and FQNEAQ (reference sequence). The CDR3 sequence is CASSPRSLGADTQYF. In nucleotides, the CDR3 is TGTGCCAGCAGCCCCAGGTCCCTAGGCGCAGATACGCAGTATTTT.

The chain carries TRBV20-1 and TRBJ2-1, with TRBD1 matching over 8 bases. Losses at the gene ends were 5 bases for V and 6 bases for J; bases not matched to a gene: 9. Germline V gene data show CDR1 as DFQATT and CDR2 as SNEGSKA (reference sequence). CDR3 length equals 14 residues. The CDR3 sequence is CSADDRGKSNEQFF. The CDR3 DNA reads as TGCAGTGCTGACGACAGGGGAAAGAGCAATGAGCAGTTCTTC.

In this sample, this clonotype turned up a few times. The chain recombines TRBV21-1 with TRBJ2-7; the table's D gene call, TRBD2, was not cross checked with the DNA. TRBV21-1 is a listed pseudogene. The CDR3 is 19 amino acids. The CDR3, as DNA: TGTGCCAGCAGTCCACCTCCCGGGACTAGCGGAAGAGGCTCCTACGAGCAGTACTTC. The encoded protein is CASSPPPGTSGRGSYEQYF.

This clonotype occurred many times. The V and J genes are TRBV20-1 and TRBJ1-2; D is unclear. Germline V gene sequence: CDR1 DFQATT, CDR2 SNEGSKA (reference sequence). With 0 bases removed from V and 1 base from J, the gap between germline ends came to 3 bases. CDR3 length: 12 residues. The CDR3 nucleotides read TGCAGTGCTAGAGAAGATAACTATGGCTACACCTTC. This encodes CSAREDNYGYTF.

This clonotype was counted a few times. V is TRBV12-3 or TRBV12-4 and J is TRBJ1-1; no definite D call. This CDR3 is 14 amino acids long. Trimming pared 5 bases from V and 4 bases from J, leaving 14 bases between. The CDR3 reads CASSPPGPTTEAFF. The CDR3 nucleotides read TGTGCCAGCAGTCCCCCCGGGCCGACCACTGAAGCTTTCTTT.